This TCR beta chain was sequenced for a study of blood T cells in healthy people across ages. Germline CDR1 and CDR2: LGHNT and FRNRAP. The CDR3 contains 16 residues. Trimming pared 0 bases from V and 0 bases from J, leaving 11 bases between. Combining a sample-barcoded 5' primer with a J-beta primer mix, a second PCR ran for about 6 to 12 cycles. TCRdb fed the 5' RACE reads into MiXCR, producing one record per CDR3 protein. The sample lists about 780,000 distinct CDR3 sequences; roughly 24% were seen once. The same specimen was also included in a second study, on T cells of mothers and their children.

The genes are TRBV12-5 and TRBJ1-1; no clear D. This clonotype was sampled from a boy between 5 and 17 years old in good health. The specimen sequenced was blood. Here the CDR3 reads CASGLVLQSMNTEAFF. The CDR3 DNA sequence: TGTGCTAGTGGTTTGGTGTTACAGTCAATGAACACTGAAGCTTTCTTT.